These T cell receptor beta chains were read from a single sample in a study of Graves' ophthalmopathy and Graves' hyperthyroidism. MiXCR, run by TCRdb on the multiplex PCR reads, gives a single entry per CDR3 protein. The data show around 670,000 distinct CDR3 sequences, roughly 41% seen once. The source material was peripheral blood. The receptor set was obtained from an adult man with Graves' ophthalmopathy. The CDR3 runs from the conserved cysteine through the conserved F or W. A D gene is named only where the DNA matches it firmly. The listing skips clone size in some rows; elsewhere it reads once, few, many or a size class.

TRBV2,TRBD2,NA,TRBJ2-1,CASSDVGSGQYNEQFF,TGTGCCAGCAGTGATGTTGGTAGCGGGCAGTACAATGAGCAGTTCTTC
TRBV7-9,TRBD1,many,TRBJ1-2,CASGGDRDYGYTF,TGTGCCAGCGGGGGGGACAGGGACTATGGCTACACCTTC
TRBV12-3/TRBV12-4,NA,NA,TRBJ2-7,CASSLDPPAGAYEQYF,TGTGCCAGCAGTTTGGACCCCCCCGCAGGCGCCTACGAGCAGTACTTC
TRBV14,NA,NA,TRBJ1-2,CASSQDHYGYTF,TGTGCCAGCAGCCAAGACCACTATGGCTACACCTTC
TRBV11-2,NA,NA,TRBJ2-7,CASSVGTPRRGGADEQYF,TGTGCCAGCAGCGTAGGGACCCCGCGTCGAGGGGGGGCCGACGAGCAGTACTTC
TRBV6-5,NA,NA,TRBJ2-5,CASRVRLLQETQYF,TGTGCCAGCAGAGTTAGACTACTCCAAGAGACCCAGTACTTC
TRBV7-9,TRBD1,NA,TRBJ2-2,CASSHRQGVEIGELFF,TGTGCCAGCAGCCACCGACAGGGGGTGGAAATCGGGGAGCTGTTTTTT
TRBV24-1,NA,NA,TRBJ1-5,CATSPSQRRGNQPQHF,TGTGCCACCAGTCCCTCGCAAAGGCGGGGCAATCAGCCCCAGCATTTT
TRBV29-1,NA,NA,TRBJ1-1,CSVGGGSTEAFF,TGCAGCGTTGGCGGGGGGTCCACTGAAGCTTTCTTT
TRBV7-2,NA,NA,TRBJ2-2,CASRPSPGTGELFF,TGTGCCAGCAGACCTTCCCCGGGCACCGGGGAGCTGTTTTTT
TRBV29-1,NA,NA,TRBJ1-1,CSVEAGVRNTEAFF,TGCAGCGTTGAGGCAGGGGTTCGGAACACTGAAGCTTTCTTT
TRBV10-3,TRBD1,many,TRBJ1-4,CAIRDGQGGEKLFF,TGTGCCATCAGAGACGGACAGGGAGGGGAAAAACTGTTTTTT
TRBV24-1,NA,many,TRBJ1-5,CATSDLGRPQHF,TGTGCCACCAGTGATTTGGGGAGGCCCCAGCATTTT
TRBV6-6,NA,few,TRBJ1-4,CASSYGRTNEKLFF,TGTGCCAGCAGTTACGGACGGACTAATGAAAAACTGTTTTTT
TRBV5-6,NA,few,TRBJ2-6,CASSFGALGANVLTF,TGTGCCAGCAGTTTTGGGGCACTCGGGGCCAACGTCCTGACTTTC
TRBV29-1,NA,NA,TRBJ1-3,CSAAGDIAGNTIYF,TGCAGCGCAGCGGGGGACATCGCTGGAAACACCATATATTTT
TRBV11-3,TRBD2,many,TRBJ2-5,CASSDSGNQETQYF,TGTGCCAGCAGCGATAGCGGGAACCAAGAGACCCAGTACTTC
TRBV4-2,NA,many,TRBJ1-1,CASSQPPRDGVEAFF,TGTGCCAGCAGCCAACCCCCCAGGGATGGCGTTGAAGCTTTCTTT
TRBV7-2,TRBD1,NA,TRBJ2-7,CASSFQGETYEQYF,TGTGCCAGCAGCTTTCAGGGGGAGACCTACGAGCAGTACTTC
TRBV7-9,NA,few,TRBJ2-7,CASSLAIGDEQYF,TGTGCCAGCAGCTTAGCGATAGGGGACGAGCAGTACTTC